Presented here are 30 T cell receptor beta chains from one specimen sequenced in a study of cytomegalovirus exposure and HLA in healthy donors. The PCR used 60 Vbeta and 13 Jbeta primers. This table comes from immunoSEQ multiplex PCR, and its TCRdb copy is limited to in-frame clones, with some not included. Of over 150,000 clones in the sample, over 65% were seen once. The sample taken for sequencing was PBMCs. These receptors came from a woman under 40 in good health and CMV-seronegative.

The J gene is TRBJ2-4, the V gene TRBV2, with TRBD1 matching 10 bases. V shed 6 bases and J 8 bases; nucleotides not matched to a gene: 10. The CDR3 has 15 residues. CDR1 is SNHLY and CDR2 is FYNNEI in the germline V gene. The CDR3 sequence: CASSLPGTGEDIQYF. For the CDR3, the DNA is TGTGCCAGCAGCCTACCTGGGACAGGGGAAGACATTCAGTACTTC.

The V call is TRBV5-1, the J call TRBJ1-2; 10 bases line up with TRBD1. The V segment lost 2 bases and the J segment 4 bases; nucleotides outside the gene matches: 8. The CDR3 contains 16 residues. Looked up from germline, CDR1 is SGHRS and CDR2 is YFSETQ. The CDR3: CASSLMGQGTSYGYTF. In DNA, the CDR3 is TGCGCCAGCAGCTTAATGGGACAGGGGACTTCCTATGGCTACACCTTC.

The rearrangement links TRBV29-1 to TRBJ2-4, with D perhaps matching TRBD2 (7 bases). Germline CDR1 is SQVTM and CDR2 is ANQGSEA. V shed 7 bases and J shed 5 bases, with 15 bases lying between them. The CDR3 spans 13 residues. The chain's CDR3 is CSAGWGGENIQYF. The CDR3 nucleotides read TGCAGCGCTGGGTGGGGGGGCGAAAACATTCAGTACTTC.

Worth noting for this clone: At one end, the junction sequence differs from germline, possibly due to a read error. The CDR3 protein is CASSYLGTSGSLVF. The CDR3 DNA follows: TGTGCCAGCAGTTACTTGGGGACTAGCGGGAGTCTCGTCTTC. The chain carries TRBV6-5 and TRBJ2-1, with 14 bases that match TRBD2. The CDR3 runs to 14 residues. Germline V CDR1 and CDR2: MNHEY, SVGAGI.

The chain combines TRBV19 with TRBJ2-3; TRBD2 aligns across 8 bases. Germline lookup yields CDR1 LNHDA and CDR2 SQIVND (reference sequence). The CDR3 runs 15 residues. With 4 bases clipped from V and 4 bases from J, the junction kept 7 bases outside the gene matches. The CDR3 bases are TGTGCCAGTAGTACGACAGCGGGAGTGCCAGATACGCAGTATTTT. Protein product: CASSTTAGVPDTQYF.

The V gene is TRBV4-1, the J gene TRBJ2-5; 7 nucleotides align to TRBD1. V lost 0 bases and J lost 10; bases outside the gene matches: 17. Germline CDR1 MGHRA, CDR2 YSYEKL. The CDR3 loop spans 17 amino acids. The CDR3 bases are TGCGCCAGCAGCCAAGAGTTGAGGGGGCGCGTGGGCAATAGCCAGTACTTC. This sequence encodes CASSQELRGRVGNSQYF.

The CDR3 region is CASSLEGDRSLSGANVLTF. The CDR3 DNA reads as TGTGCCAGCAGCTTAGAGGGAGACCGATCCCTCTCTGGGGCCAACGTCCTGACTTTC. The chain recombines TRBV7-9 with TRBJ2-6; possibly TRBD2 for D (5 bases). Germline values: CDR1 SEHNR, CDR2 FQNEAQ (reference sequence). This CDR3 spans 19 amino acids. Trimming took 1 base from V and 0 from J, leaving 16 bases between them.

The V call is TRBV29-1, the J call TRBJ2-2; 10 bases map to TRBD2. Trimming cost V 7 bases and J 3 bases; bases outside gene matches: 14. Germline V CDR1 and CDR2: SQVTM, ANQGSEA. The CDR3 runs to 17 residues. The CDR3 sequence: CSGRWKLAGEDTGELFF. The CDR3 region has the DNA TGCAGCGGAAGATGGAAGCTAGCGGGAGAGGACACCGGGGAGCTGTTTTTT.

This clone was seen once. This rearrangement joins TRBV6-1 to TRBJ1-5, with D hard to call. Germline CDR1 MNHNS, CDR2 SASEGT. Trimming stripped 2 bases from V and 9 bases from J, with 20 bases between. This CDR3 region has 16 residues. CDR3 sequence reads: CASSEYFKGGGGPQHF. CDR3 nucleotide sequence: TGTGCCAGCAGTGAATATTTTAAGGGAGGTGGCGGGCCCCAGCATTTT.

This clone was counted a single time. The chain carries TRBV9 and TRBJ2-3; unclear D gene. The CDR3 loop spans 15 amino acids. V gave up 0 bases and J gave up 6 bases, with 14 bases separating them. Looked up from germline, CDR1 is SGDLS and CDR2 is YYNGEE. CDR3 DNA: TGTGCCAGCAGCGTAGACGGGTTGCGAACGGATACGCAGTATTTT. Encoded protein: CASSVDGLRTDTQYF.

The V gene is TRBV11-2, the J gene TRBJ2-2; the match to TRBD2 covers 10 bases. This CDR3 spans 16 amino acids. J gave up 7 bases and V 5 bases, and 10 bases lay outside the gene matches. Germline loops: CDR1 SGHAT, CDR2 FQNNGV. This CDR3 reads CASSLTSGKYFGELFF. The CDR3 DNA reads as TGTGCCAGCAGCCTTACTAGCGGGAAGTACTTCGGGGAGCTGTTTTTT.

This rearrangement joins TRBV7-9 to TRBJ1-1; a weak D match, TRBD1 (5 bases). Trimming removed 3 bases from V and 8 bases from J, with 7 bases in between. The CDR3 is 11 amino acids. Germline V lookup: CDR1 SEHNR, CDR2 FQNEAQ (reference sequence). The DNA of the CDR3 is TGTGCCAGCAGCTTGGCAGGGGAAGCTTTCTTT. It specifies CASSLAGEAFF.

The V call is TRBV7-9, the J call TRBJ2-7; 7 bases are a match to TRBD2. CDR1 and CDR2 from the germline V gene are SEHNR and FQNEAQ (reference sequence). The J segment lost 6 bases and the V segment lost 5 bases, leaving 10 bases of the junction unmatched. This CDR3 spans 14 amino acids. The CDR3 bases are TGTGCCAGCAGCCCGGACGGCGGACTAGGCGAGCAGTACTTC. Protein: CASSPDGGLGEQYF.

This sequence joins TRBV6-1 and TRBJ2-3; D is uncertain. Between the trimmed V and J ends, which lost 4 bases and 0 bases, there was a span of 11 bases. The CDR3 loop spans 15 amino acids. Germline V CDR1 and CDR2: MNHNS, SASEGT. The DNA of the CDR3 is TGTGCCAGCAGTGGTGGTCAGCGAAGCACAGATACGCAGTATTTT. Its protein product is CASSGGQRSTDTQYF.

The chain is built from TRBV27 and TRBJ2-1; D unclear. The CDR3 extends over 15 amino acids. Trimming removed 2 bases from V and 0 bases from J, with 8 bases in between. In germline, CDR1 is MNHEY, CDR2 SMNVEV (reference sequence). CDR3 DNA sequence: TGTGCCAGCAGTTTAGTACTAAGCTCCTACAATGAGCAGTTCTTC. This sequence encodes CASSLVLSSYNEQFF.

In its sample, this clone was seen once. This sequence joins TRBV7-9 and TRBJ1-1, with D perhaps TRBD1 (5 bases). The germline CDR1 and CDR2 sequences are SEHNR and FQNEAQ (reference sequence). The length of the CDR3 is 14 residues. V lost 5 bases and J lost 4, with 14 bases in between. The CDR3 coding sequence is TGTGCCAGCAGCCCCCCCGGGGGGGTCACTGAAGCTTTCTTT. Translated: CASSPPGGVTEAFF.

The chain has TRBV18 and TRBJ1-1; D is uncertain. The germline V gene has CDR1 KGHSH and CDR2 LQKENI. This CDR3 comprises 15 residues. Trimming took 0 bases from V and 2 from J, leaving 10 bases between them. In nucleotides, the CDR3 is TGTGCCAGCTCACCACCAGAGGCTCCTAACACTGAAGCTTTCTTT. Translating gives CASSPPEAPNTEAFF.

In its sample, this clone was seen a few times. V gene TRBV27 combines with J gene TRBJ2-3, with D perhaps matching TRBD2 (6 bases). Looked up from germline, CDR1 is MNHEY and CDR2 is SMNVEV (reference sequence). Trimming left V 2 bases short and J 4 bases short, with 10 bases between. This CDR3 is 14 amino acids long. CDR3 residues: CASSLKRRADTQYF. The CDR3, as DNA: TGTGCCAGCAGTTTAAAGAGGAGGGCAGATACGCAGTATTTT.

This sequence joins TRBV7-3 and TRBJ2-5, with D maybe TRBD1 (6 bases). There are 15 residues in the CDR3. The ends were cut back, 5 bases at V and 4 bases at J, with 17 bases in the middle. CDR1 and CDR2 from the germline V gene are SGHTA and FQGTGA. DNA of the CDR3: TGTGCCAGCAGCCCCAGGGGTAATGTGGGAGAGACCCAGTACTTC. Protein: CASSPRGNVGETQYF.

The chain uses TRBV4-2 and TRBJ2-1; D might be TRBD1 (6 bases). Trimming pared 4 bases from V and 5 bases from J, leaving 15 bases between. The germline CDR1 and CDR2 sequences are LGHNA and YNFKEQ. The CDR3 spans 15 residues. The CDR3 DNA follows: TGTGCCAGCAGCCGTCTCTACGGACAGAACAATGAGCAGTTCTTC. Its protein product is CASSRLYGQNNEQFF.

The V call is TRBV21-1, the J call TRBJ1-6; no check of the table's D call, TRBD1, against the DNA was made. TRBV21-1 is a pseudogene segment. The CDR3 has 15 amino acids. In DNA form, the CDR3 reads TGTGCCAGCAGCAAAGACAGGGGGATCGAAGCACCCCTCCACTTT. Its protein is CASSKDRGIEAPLHF.

The V and J genes are TRBV19 and TRBJ2-5; tentative D call: TRBD1 (5 bases). Germline CDR1 is LNHDA and CDR2 is SQIVND (reference sequence). The CDR3 extends over 13 amino acids. The ends were cut back, 3 bases at V and 7 bases at J, with 12 bases in the middle. Here the CDR3 reads CASSMRTRGTQYF. The CDR3 bases are TGTGCCAGTAGTATGAGGACAAGGGGGACCCAGTACTTC.

The V call is TRBV19, the J call TRBJ2-5; D unresolved. Trimming left V 0 bases short and J 5 bases short, with 7 bases between. Per germline, CDR1 LNHDA and CDR2 SQIVND (reference sequence). CDR3 length equals 13 residues. CDR3 in DNA: TGTGCCAGTAGTATAGAGGGCTGGGAGACCCAGTACTTC. Translated: CASSIEGWETQYF.

The chain links TRBV5-3 to TRBJ1-5; D may be TRBD1 (5 bases). TRBV5-3 is recorded as an ORF, its role being uncertain. The CDR3 is 18 residues long. V dropped 0 bases and J dropped 3 bases, with 19 bases sitting between them. The CDR3 nucleotides read TGTGCCAGAAGCTTGGAACGGCCGACCAGGGCCCTCAATCAGCCCCAGCATTTT. Amino acid sequence: CARSLERPTRALNQPQHF.

This clone was detected a few times. This sequence joins TRBV5-6 and TRBJ1-1; D unresolved. The CDR3 runs 15 residues. Trimming removed 3 bases from V and 0 bases from J, with 12 bases in between. Germline assignment: CDR1 SGHDT and CDR2 YYEEEE. In DNA, the CDR3 is TGTGCCAGCAGCTGGAGGACGGAACTGAACACTGAAGCTTTCTTT. Its protein is CASSWRTELNTEAFF.

V gene TRBV6-6 combines with J gene TRBJ2-7; the match to TRBD2 covers 7 bases. CDR3 size: 12 residues. Per germline, CDR1 MNHNY and CDR2 SVGAGI (reference sequence). Unmatched junction bases numbered 3, after V lost 7 bases and J lost 3 bases. CDR3 loop: CASIAGDYEQYF. CDR3 sequence (DNA): TGTGCCAGCATCGCGGGGGACTACGAGCAGTACTTC.

The chain uses TRBV28 and TRBJ1-2; 8 bases fit TRBD1. V shed 3 bases and J 8 bases; nucleotides not matched to a gene: 14. Looked up from germline, CDR1 is MDHEN and CDR2 is SYDVKM. The CDR3 loop spans 16 amino acids. CDR3 sequence reads: CASSFLRQGRAEGYTF. The CDR3 region has the DNA TGTGCCAGCAGTTTTTTAAGACAGGGGCGCGCGGAGGGCTACACCTTC.

This sequence joins TRBV10-3 and TRBJ2-3; 8 bases align to TRBD2. V trimming: 4 bases; J trimming: 2 bases; junction bases outside the gene matches: 5. Germline CDR1 ENHRY, CDR2 SYGVKD. This CDR3 region has 15 residues. CDR3 in DNA: TGTGCCATCAGTGGAAATAGCGGGGACACAGATACGCAGTATTTT. Translating it yields CAISGNSGDTDTQYF.

The chain combines TRBV6-1 with TRBJ2-7, with D possibly matching TRBD2 (5 bases). The V end was cut by 6 bases, the J end by 3 bases, with 12 bases between. Germline V gene sequence: CDR1 MNHNS, CDR2 SASEGT. The CDR3 runs to 13 residues. CDR3 amino acids: CASRASGVYEQYF. The DNA for the CDR3 is TGTGCCAGCAGGGCCTCCGGGGTCTACGAGCAGTACTTC.

The chain carries TRBV18 and TRBJ1-1; the match to TRBD1 covers 12 bases. Germline V lookup: CDR1 KGHSH, CDR2 LQKENI. This CDR3 has 15 residues. Losses at the gene ends were 3 bases for V and 4 bases for J; bases not matched to a gene: 3. CDR3 nucleotides: TGTGCCAGCTCACCGGGACAGGGGGCGGTCACTGAAGCTTTCTTT. This sequence encodes CASSPGQGAVTEAFF. Variable domain in full (rest from reference TRBV18 and TRBJ1-1): NAGVMQNPRHLVRRRGQEARLRCSPMKGHSHVYWYRQLPEEGLKFMVYLQKENIIDESGMPKERFSAEFPKEGPSILRIQQVVRGDSAAYFCASSPGQGAVTEAFFGQGTRLTVV.